The 21 T cell receptor beta chains in this list originate from one sample, sequenced in a study of cytomegalovirus exposure and HLA in healthy donors. Vbeta (60) and Jbeta (13) primers were used in the PCR. Clones were sequenced by immunoSEQ multiplex PCR, and TCRdb holds only the in-frame ones, with some missing. There are around 210,000 clones in the sample; approximately 85% occur only once, and about 0.25% lies in the top ten. Source material: PBMCs. The receptors derive from a girl aged 2-10 years in good health and CMV-seronegative.

This chain uses TRBV10-2 with TRBJ1-4; D call uncertain. Germline lookup yields CDR1 WSHSY and CDR2 SAAADI. V dropped 4 bases and J dropped 10 bases, with 19 bases sitting between them. This CDR3 has 15 residues. The CDR3 nucleotides read TGCGCCAGCAGTGGCCTCCAGGAGGGCCGGGCAAAACTGTTTTTT. It yields the protein CASSGLQEGRAKLFF.

The V and J genes are TRBV30 and TRBJ2-7; TRBD1 aligns across 7 bases. Germline V gives CDR1 GTSNPN, CDR2 SVGIG (reference sequence). The CDR3 covers 13 residues. Trimming removed 8 bases from V and 2 bases from J; junction bases left unmatched: 9. CDR3 nucleotide sequence: TGTGCCCTCCACCCGGGGACAGCCTACGAGCAGTACTTC. It translates to CALHPGTAYEQYF. Full variable domain (rest looked up from reference TRBV30 and TRBJ2-7): SQTIHQWPATLVQPVGSPLSLECTVEGTSNPNLYWYRQAAGRGLQLLFYSVGIGQISSEVPQNLSASRPQDRQFILSSKKLLLSDSGFYLCALHPGTAYEQYFGPGTRLTVT.

The genes are TRBV5-1 and TRBJ2-2, with 13 positions matching TRBD2. The V gene end was trimmed by 2 bases and the J gene end by 7 bases; junction bases not matched to a gene: 11. The germline gives CDR1 SGHRS, CDR2 YFSETQ. The CDR3 length is 18 residues. CDR3 sequence (DNA): TGCGCCAGCAGCTTATCGTCCCGAACTAGCGGGGGGGTCGGGGAGCTGTTTTTT. It codes for CASSLSSRTSGGVGELFF.

Turning to this clone: The junction differs from germline at one of its ends, possibly a read error. The rearrangement links TRBV7-9 to TRBJ1-5; the match to TRBD1 covers 9 bases. The CDR3 spans 14 residues. CDR1 SEHNR and CDR2 FQNEAQ come from the germline V gene (reference sequence). The CDR3 coding sequence is TGTTCCAGCAGTCGACAGGGGGGTGATCAGCCCCAGCATTTT. Translated: CSSSRQGGDQPQHF.

This chain joins TRBV6-5 and TRBJ2-3; 9 bases match TRBD2. The V and J ends lost 0 bases and 3 bases, in that order; junction bases with no gene match: 4. Germline lookup yields CDR1 MNHEY and CDR2 SVGAGI. The length of the CDR3 is 16 residues. In DNA, the CDR3 is TGTGCCAGCAGTTACTCCGCCAGCGGGGGGACAGATACGCAGTATTTT. This encodes CASSYSASGGTDTQYF.

The chain recombines TRBV7-6 with TRBJ1-2; 10 bases agree with TRBD1. Germline loops: CDR1 SGHVS, CDR2 FNYEAQ. V trimming: 5 bases; J trimming: 6 bases; junction bases outside the gene matches: 9. The CDR3 sequence is 15 residues long. CDR3 nucleotide sequence: TGTGCCAGCAGCCCTCAAGGGACAGGGGCCGATGGCTACACCTTC. Encoded protein: CASSPQGTGADGYTF.

This rearrangement joins TRBV10-1 to TRBJ1-2, with D possibly being TRBD1 (5 bases). Looked up from germline, CDR1 is WNHNN and CDR2 is SYGVQD (reference sequence). The CDR3 has 13 residues. The V end lost 5 bases, the J end lost 5 bases, and 12 bases lay between the germline ends. The CDR3 region is CASSSDRLYGYTF. The CDR3 nucleotides are TGCGCCAGCAGTTCCGACAGACTGTATGGCTACACCTTC.

The V and J genes are TRBV19 and TRBJ2-2; 8 bases align to TRBD1. Trimming at V came to 6 bases and at J to 5 bases, leaving 8 bases not matched to a gene. The CDR3 contains 15 residues. The germline V gene encodes CDR1 LNHDA and CDR2 SQIVND (reference sequence). The CDR3 here is CASRTTGALTGELFF. The DNA of the CDR3 is TGTGCCAGTAGGACGACAGGGGCGTTGACCGGGGAGCTGTTTTTT.

The J gene is TRBJ2-5, the V gene TRBV5-6; TRBD2 aligns across 13 bases. V trimming: 1 base; J trimming: 6 bases; junction bases outside the gene matches: 6. CDR1 and CDR2 (germline): SGHDT, YYEEEE. The CDR3 is made up of 16 amino acids. The CDR3 here is CASSLTSGGALKTQYF. CDR3 coding DNA: TGTGCCAGCAGCTTGACTAGCGGGGGGGCCTTGAAGACCCAGTACTTC.

The chain has TRBV10-3 and TRBJ2-5, with D possibly being TRBD1 (6 bases). This CDR3 is 13 amino acids long. Germline V CDR1 and CDR2: ENHRY, SYGVKD. Trimming removed 4 bases from V and 5 bases from J, with 11 bases in between. CDR3 region: CAISGQATETQYF. The CDR3 nucleotides are TGTGCCATCAGTGGACAGGCCACTGAGACCCAGTACTTC.

V gene TRBV18 combines with J gene TRBJ2-3, with D possibly being TRBD2 (6 bases). The CDR3 is 15 amino acids. V was clipped by 1 base and J by 0 bases, with 8 bases between them. The germline CDR1 and CDR2 sequences are KGHSH and LQKENI. The CDR3, as DNA: TGTGCCAGCTCACCACGGGAGGCTAGCACAGATACGCAGTATTTT. It translates to CASSPREASTDTQYF.

This chain links TRBV5-1 with TRBJ1-4; the match to TRBD1 covers 9 bases. CDR1 and CDR2 (germline): SGHRS, YFSETQ. CDR3 size: 15 residues. V lost 0 bases, J lost 7 bases, and 4 bases stayed unmatched. The CDR3 coding sequence is TGCGCCAGCAGCTTGGGGACAGGGGAGGGTGAAAAACTGTTTTTT. This gives the protein CASSLGTGEGEKLFF.

V gene TRBV27 combines with J gene TRBJ1-2; D may be TRBD1 (6 bases). This CDR3 region has 13 residues. Germline loops: CDR1 MNHEY, CDR2 SMNVEV (reference sequence). V lost 3 bases, J lost 8 bases, and 13 bases lay in between. The chain's CDR3 is CASSFLTGKGYTF. CDR3 sequence (DNA): TGTGCCAGCAGTTTCCTCACAGGGAAAGGCTACACCTTC.

The rearrangement uses TRBV19 and TRBJ2-1, with 8 bases that match TRBD2. The germline gives CDR1 LNHDA, CDR2 SQIVND (reference sequence). The CDR3 runs 15 residues. The trim removed 2 bases at V and 2 bases at J, leaving 2 bases unmatched. As DNA, the CDR3 is TGTGCCAGTAGTATAAGCGGGAGCACCTACAATGAGCAGTTCTTC. Translation gives CASSISGSTYNEQFF.

V gene TRBV21-1 combines with J gene TRBJ2-7; the D call in the table, TRBD2, was not verified against the DNA. TRBV21-1 is given as a pseudogene. CDR3 length: 13 residues. The CDR3 bases are TGTGCCAGCAGCATTCTCGGACTAGAACAAGGATACTTC. It yields the protein CASSILGLEQGYF.

This chain joins TRBV30 and TRBJ2-3, with 11 bases identical to TRBD2. CDR3 size: 17 residues. The germline V gene encodes CDR1 GTSNPN and CDR2 SVGIG (reference sequence). V lost 0 bases and J lost 7; bases outside the gene matches: 12. CDR3 sequence reads: CAWSVTLTSGSKHTQYF. The CDR3, as DNA: TGTGCCTGGAGTGTAACCCTTACTAGCGGGAGTAAACATACGCAGTATTTT.

The chain combines TRBV2 with TRBJ1-2; 7 nucleotides agree with TRBD1. V trimming: 5 bases; J trimming: 2 bases; junction bases outside the gene matches: 2. The CDR3 is 13 residues long. In germline, CDR1 is SNHLY, CDR2 FYNNEI. CDR3 sequence (DNA): TGTGCCAGCAGTAGGGGACAGAACTATGGCTACACCTTC. Protein sequence: CASSRGQNYGYTF.

The rearrangement uses TRBV6-5 and TRBJ2-7; TRBD2 matches at 9 bases. Germline CDR1 MNHEY, CDR2 SVGAGI. The trim removed 4 bases at V and 2 bases at J, leaving 3 bases unmatched. This CDR3 region has 14 residues. In DNA form, the CDR3 reads TGTGCCAGCAGTTTAGCGGGAGCGCCCTACGAGCAGTACTTC. Translation: CASSLAGAPYEQYF.

The DNA of the CDR3 is TGTGCCATCAAGGGGTTCTCCACAGATACGCAGTATTTT. Its translation is CAIKGFSTDTQYF. The chain couples TRBV10-3 to TRBJ2-3; D perhaps matches TRBD1 (5 bases). This CDR3 has 13 amino acids. Deletions cut 7 bases from V and 2 bases from J, with 10 bases between. Germline V CDR1 and CDR2: ENHRY, SYGVKD.

V usage is TRBV27 and J usage is TRBJ1-1; 9 bases fit TRBD1. V was clipped by 6 bases and J by 4 bases; unmatched bases: 9. The germline gives CDR1 MNHEY, CDR2 SMNVEV (reference sequence). The CDR3 length is 15 residues. CDR3 sequence: CASSLSGQGSTEAFF. The CDR3 DNA sequence: TGTGCCAGCAGCCTCTCGGGACAGGGCAGCACTGAAGCTTTCTTT.

The V gene is TRBV14, the J gene TRBJ1-2; D is possibly TRBD1 (6 bases). Trimming removed 1 base from V and 6 bases from J, with 9 bases in between. Germline loops: CDR1 SGHDN, CDR2 FVKESK. The CDR3 has 13 amino acids. CDR3 DNA sequence: TGTGCCAGCAGCCAAGCTGGGGACAATGGCTACACCTTC. The encoded protein is CASSQAGDNGYTF.